The sequence of this T cell receptor beta chain was determined in a study of monozygotic twins with inflammatory bowel disease (dated by TCRdb to between 2018 and 2021). About the study as a whole: The full study comprised some 30 monozygotic twin pairs: nine German pairs (four IBD-concordant, five IBD-discordant) and 19 IBD-discordant Danish pairs. The search for disease-associated traits relied mainly on comparing IBD patients with their genetically identical healthy co-twins within discordant pairs. Each individual had, on average, about 151 000 unique TCRalpha sequences and 181 000 unique TCRbeta sequences available for analysis.

Preparation of the library involved 5' RACE. For each TCR library, 3,500 to 4,000 ng of total RNA was used. For each sample, cDNA was synthesized in eight separate reactions using SMARTScribe reverse transcriptase. During cDNA synthesis, template switching introduced unique molecular identifiers that contained a 6-nucleotide sample barcode. TCRalpha and TCRbeta cDNA was amplified by two nested PCRs of approximately 17 and 9 cycles, with bead purification after each PCR. Before amplification, the cDNA was treated with uracil DNA-glycosylase and purified using the QIAquick PCR purification kit. The second PCR added Illumina TruSeq-compatible adapters along with sample-specific barcodes. TapeStation and Qubit were used to check library quality and concentration, and 5 to 5.5 ng of each library was pooled. Sequencing of the pooled libraries was done on an Illumina HiSeq2500 single-index Rapid Run using custom sequencing primers and 2 x 100 bp reads. Processing in the source paper ran as follows. PCR and sequencing errors were corrected by UMI-based consensus assembly using MiGEC version 1.2.6. V(D)J alignment, clonotype assembly and CDR3 extraction were performed with MiXCR version 2.1.1. To normalise gene usage, clonotype sharing and MAIT/NKT TCR abundance, the top 1000, 10 000 and 20 000 clonotypes in each sample were analysed. Diversity was computed as the inverse Simpson index with the vegan R package after downsampling to 27 000 UMIs. Statistical testing used paired Mann-Whitney U tests on the discordant twin pairs and applied Benjamini-Hochberg correction for multiple testing. The reads, reprocessed by TCRdb, yield one row per CDR3 protein sequence and no DNA. For this entry, the V and J calls and clone size follow TCRdb and not the study's own pipeline. The table held for this sample gives 150,000 to 200,000 distinct CDR3 sequences. Roughly 7.4% of the sample rests with the top ten.

From each donor, an approximately 2.7 ml peripheral blood sample was collected into PAXgene tubes and kept at -80 degrees C. Without T cell sorting, total RNA was isolated from whole blood using the PAXgene blood miRNA kit on an automated QIAcube. Deep TCRalpha and TCRbeta repertoire profiling with unique molecular barcoding was performed on peripheral blood of monozygotic twin pairs concordant or discordant for inflammatory bowel disease. For every twin pair, smoking habits were documented, and each individual was categorised as a current, former or never smoker. Paper-wide results and their limitations: No difference in repertoire similarity was observed between concordant and discordant twins, possibly owing to limited statistical power. Because patients received different immunosuppressive treatments, the repertoires may have picked up extra background noise and variability between individuals. The results gave no support for a single strong signal or clonotype linked to IBD. Different T cell subtypes could not be distinguished in the analysis. TCRbeta repertoire diversity, by inverse Simpson index, was decreased in IBD patients compared with their healthy co-twins. Fewer clonotypes were shared with other individuals by IBD patients than by healthy twins, most markedly in patients showing signs of disease activity.

About this clonotype: Its antigen is still unknown.

The germline V gene sets CDR1 to SGHVS and CDR2 to FNYEAQ. The CDR3 runs 17 residues from the cysteine to the phenylalanine. DNA is not on record. The rearranged chain carries TRBV7-6 and TRBJ1-3; the D call from TCRdb, TRBD1, cannot be confirmed without DNA. The source is a human donor with ulcerative colitis or Crohn's disease, or a healthy co-twin of an affected twin (not recorded which). Sequencing was carried out using blood. The CDR3 protein sequence reads: CASSLEPPGPRGNTIYF.